A selection of T cell receptor beta chains follows, all from one sample in a study of blood T cell repertoires in COVID-19. Assay: immunoSEQ multiplex PCR; the TCRdb copy retains only in-frame clones and omits some. This table holds hundreds of thousands of clones, 88% found once. Sequencing was done on a sample of peripheral blood. These receptors were collected from a woman aged 40 to 50 who had recovered from COVID-19. Each CDR3 is given with its conserved first and last residue. Fields, in order: clone size, J gene, V gene, D gene, CDR3 DNA, CDR3 protein. The D gene is left open where the match is weak. Only some rows state a clone size, as once, few, many or a class for expanded clones.

abundance: NA
j_gene: TRBJ2-1
v_gene: TRBV3-1/TRBV3-2
d_gene: TRBD2
CDR3nt: TGTGCCAGCAGCCAAGTTCCCGGACTAGCGGGAGGGCCCTCCTACAATGAGCAGTTCTTC
CDR3aa: CASSQVPGLAGGPSYNEQFF

abundance: NA
j_gene: TRBJ2-1
v_gene: TRBV6-2/TRBV6-3
d_gene: NA
CDR3nt: TGTGCCAGCAGTTCGTTCCGGCAGTTCTTC
CDR3aa: CASSSFRQFF

abundance: NA
j_gene: TRBJ2-1
v_gene: TRBV6-5
d_gene: TRBD2
CDR3nt: TGTGCCAGCAGTTTGGCTAGCGGGAGAACAGGCAATGAGCAGTTCTTC
CDR3aa: CASSLASGRTGNEQFF

abundance: NA
j_gene: TRBJ2-7
v_gene: TRBV2
d_gene: TRBD1
CDR3nt: TGTGCCAGCGACAGGGGGGGTATGGGCTACGAGCAGTACTTC
CDR3aa: CASDRGGMGYEQYF

abundance: NA
j_gene: TRBJ1-2
v_gene: TRBV10-3
d_gene: NA
CDR3nt: TGTGCCATCAGTGGGACAGCCTATGGCTACACCTTC
CDR3aa: CAISGTAYGYTF

abundance: NA
j_gene: TRBJ2-1
v_gene: TRBV21-1
d_gene: NA
CDR3nt: TGTGCCAGCAGCAAAAAGAGGGGGGCCCCCGGACTAGCTGCATACAATGAGCAGTTCTTC
CDR3aa: CASSKKRGAPGLAAYNEQFF

abundance: NA
j_gene: TRBJ2-2
v_gene: TRBV11-3
d_gene: NA
CDR3nt: TGTGCCAGCAGCTCTAGCGTGGGGTTGGGGGAGCTGTTTTTT
CDR3aa: CASSSSVGLGELFF

abundance: NA
j_gene: TRBJ2-7
v_gene: TRBV19
d_gene: TRBD2
CDR3nt: TGTGCCAGTAGCCCGGGGGGGTACGAGCAGTACTTC
CDR3aa: CASSPGGYEQYF

abundance: NA
j_gene: TRBJ2-7
v_gene: TRBV7-2
d_gene: TRBD1
CDR3nt: TGTGCCAGCAGCCAACGCGCCGGGACAGGGACAAACTACGAGCAGTACTTC
CDR3aa: CASSQRAGTGTNYEQYF

abundance: NA
j_gene: TRBJ2-2
v_gene: TRBV15
d_gene: NA
CDR3nt: TGTGCCACCAGCGCCCGTAGCGCAAACACCGGGGAGCTGTTTTTT
CDR3aa: CATSARSANTGELFF

abundance: NA
j_gene: TRBJ1-4
v_gene: TRBV30
d_gene: NA
CDR3nt: TGTGCCTGGAGTGCGGACCTTTGGGGGGACTCTAATGAAAAACTGTTTTTT
CDR3aa: CAWSADLWGDSNEKLFF

abundance: few
j_gene: TRBJ2-5
v_gene: TRBV9
d_gene: TRBD2
CDR3nt: TGTGCCAGCAGCGTGGCTAGCGGGGCGGGGGAGACCCAGTACTTC
CDR3aa: CASSVASGAGETQYF

abundance: NA
j_gene: TRBJ2-1
v_gene: TRBV2
d_gene: TRBD1
CDR3nt: TGTGCCAGCAGGACCACAGGGGGTGGGCAGTTCTTC
CDR3aa: CASRTTGGGQFF

abundance: NA
j_gene: TRBJ1-2
v_gene: TRBV2
d_gene: NA
CDR3nt: TGTGCCAGCAGTGAATGGGGGACTCCAGGTGGCGGGGGCTACACCTTC
CDR3aa: CASSEWGTPGGGGYTF

abundance: NA
j_gene: TRBJ1-5
v_gene: TRBV6-6
d_gene: NA
CDR3nt: TGTGCCAGCAGTTACTCGGGGGGAGGCAAACATCAGCCCCAGCATTTT
CDR3aa: CASSYSGGGKHQPQHF

abundance: NA
j_gene: TRBJ2-5
v_gene: TRBV19
d_gene: TRBD1
CDR3nt: TGTGCCACCTCGGGACAGGCGGACCGGGGGCAAGAGACCCAGTACTTC
CDR3aa: CATSGQADRGQETQYF

abundance: NA
j_gene: TRBJ1-2
v_gene: TRBV7-2
d_gene: NA
CDR3nt: TGTGCCAGCAGCCCCAGATGGGGGGGGGACTATGGCTACACCTTC
CDR3aa: CASSPRWGGDYGYTF

abundance: NA
j_gene: TRBJ1-2
v_gene: TRBV14
d_gene: TRBD1
CDR3nt: TGTGCCAGCAGCCCTGGGACAGTTTATGGCTACACCTTC
CDR3aa: CASSPGTVYGYTF

abundance: NA
j_gene: TRBJ2-5
v_gene: TRBV3-1/TRBV3-2
d_gene: NA
CDR3nt: TGTGCCAGCAGCCAAGGGGCTAGCGTAGCCCAAGAGACCCAGTACTTC
CDR3aa: CASSQGASVAQETQYF

abundance: NA
j_gene: TRBJ2-5
v_gene: TRBV18
d_gene: TRBD1
CDR3nt: TGTGCCAGCTCACCAAGACAGGGGGCTGGGGAGACCCAGTACTTC
CDR3aa: CASSPRQGAGETQYF

abundance: NA
j_gene: TRBJ2-3
v_gene: TRBV27
d_gene: TRBD1
CDR3nt: TGTGCCAGCACATACAGGGGGACAGATACGCAGTATTTT
CDR3aa: CASTYRGTDTQYF

abundance: once
j_gene: TRBJ2-1
v_gene: TRBV27
d_gene: TRBD1
CDR3nt: TGTGCCAGCAGCCTCTTTAGTAGGGACAGGGGCCAGAATGAGCAGTTCTTC
CDR3aa: CASSLFSRDRGQNEQFF

abundance: NA
j_gene: TRBJ2-1
v_gene: TRBV24-1
d_gene: NA
CDR3nt: TGTGCCACCAGCGACAGCAAGTTGGAGTTCTTC
CDR3aa: CATSDSKLEFF

abundance: NA
j_gene: TRBJ1-5
v_gene: TRBV10-3
d_gene: NA
CDR3nt: TGTGCCATCTCCGGGGGGGATAGCAATCAGCCCCAGCATTTT
CDR3aa: CAISGGDSNQPQHF

abundance: NA
j_gene: TRBJ2-1
v_gene: TRBV11-3
d_gene: TRBD2
CDR3nt: TGTGCCAGCAGCTTAAGACTAGCGGGAGAAGAGCAGTTCTTC
CDR3aa: CASSLRLAGEEQFF

abundance: NA
j_gene: TRBJ1-5
v_gene: TRBV30
d_gene: NA
CDR3nt: TGTGCCTGGTCCCCGGGCGGGTTCGGTCAGCCCCAGCATTTT
CDR3aa: CAWSPGGFGQPQHF

abundance: NA
j_gene: TRBJ1-5
v_gene: TRBV6-5
d_gene: NA
CDR3nt: TGTGCCAGCGCCTTGGGGGGGGCCGGGCATCAGCCCCAGCATTTT
CDR3aa: CASALGGAGHQPQHF

abundance: NA
j_gene: TRBJ2-1
v_gene: TRBV6-5
d_gene: NA
CDR3nt: TGTGCCAGCCCCGAGGGGGAGAGGGGTAATGAGCAGTTCTTC
CDR3aa: CASPEGERGNEQFF

abundance: NA
j_gene: TRBJ2-3
v_gene: TRBV27
d_gene: TRBD1
CDR3nt: TGTGCCAGCAGACACGGGACAGGGGGCACAGATACGCAGTATTTT
CDR3aa: CASRHGTGGTDTQYF

abundance: NA
j_gene: TRBJ2-1
v_gene: TRBV3-1/TRBV3-2
d_gene: NA
CDR3nt: TGTGCCAGCAGCCCCCAGGGGACCCGTTCCTACAATGAGCAGTTCTTC
CDR3aa: CASSPQGTRSYNEQFF

abundance: NA
j_gene: TRBJ2-1
v_gene: TRBV18
d_gene: TRBD2
CDR3nt: TGTGCCAGCTCACCACGGCCAGCGGGAGTTCTCTACAATGAGCAGTTCTTC
CDR3aa: CASSPRPAGVLYNEQFF

abundance: NA
j_gene: TRBJ1-6
v_gene: TRBV10-3
d_gene: TRBD1
CDR3nt: TGTGCCATCAGACCCCGGACAGGGGATAATTCACCCCTCCACTTT
CDR3aa: CAIRPRTGDNSPLHF

abundance: NA
j_gene: TRBJ2-2
v_gene: TRBV5-4
d_gene: NA
CDR3nt: TGTGCCAGCAGCTTGGTGGGTGGAGTAGGCACCGGGGAGCTGTTTTTT
CDR3aa: CASSLVGGVGTGELFF

abundance: NA
j_gene: TRBJ1-2
v_gene: TRBV7-9
d_gene: TRBD1
CDR3nt: TGTGCCAGCAGCCCGGGACAGTGGGCCTACTATGGCTACACCTTC
CDR3aa: CASSPGQWAYYGYTF

abundance: once
j_gene: TRBJ2-7
v_gene: TRBV15
d_gene: TRBD2
CDR3nt: TGTGCCACCAGCAGAGGGGGGACTAGCTACGAGCAGTACTTC
CDR3aa: CATSRGGTSYEQYF

abundance: NA
j_gene: TRBJ2-1
v_gene: TRBV12-3/TRBV12-4
d_gene: TRBD2
CDR3nt: TGTGCCTCGGCCGAGCGGGGGGGAAATGAGCAGTTCTTC
CDR3aa: CASAERGGNEQFF